The 26 T cell receptor beta chains below come from one sample, sequenced in a study of radiation and T cells in renal cell carcinoma. TCRdb's table, derived via immunoSEQ multiplex PCR, lists solely in-frame clones and lacks some. The table includes 90,000 to 100,000 clones, 86% detected once. Time point indicated: baseline pretreatment blood. As to treatment: 15 Gy SBRT to primary tumor, nephrectomy 4 weeks later. This material consisted of blood, taken from a patient whose treatment included radiotherapy and nephrectomy. The source is a man in his fifties with renal cell carcinoma.

The chain joins TRBV7-2 to TRBJ2-3; TRBD2 matches 13 bases. CDR1 is SGHTA and CDR2 is FQGNSA in the germline V gene. V shed 4 bases, J shed 3 bases, and the junction held 10 bases outside the gene matches. The CDR3 runs to 18 residues. The CDR3 DNA reads TGTGCCAGCAGCTCCCGACTAGCGGGGGGACTCCAGACAGATACGCAGTATTTT. Translating it yields CASSSRLAGGLQTDTQYF.

CDR3: CASSEPGGLTGGLTNYGYTF. The CDR3, as DNA: TGTGCCAGCAGTGAACCGGGCGGCCTGACAGGGGGCTTAACTAACTATGGCTACACCTTC. This rearrangement joins TRBV6-4 to TRBJ1-2; 10 nucleotides match TRBD1. CDR3 length: 20 amino acids. The germline V gene encodes CDR1 MRHNA and CDR2 SNTAGT. V gave up 3 bases and J gave up 0 bases; unmatched junction bases: 16.

This clone was observed once. The J gene is TRBJ2-7, the V gene TRBV27, with D possibly being TRBD1 (5 bases). Germline V gene data show CDR1 as MNHEY and CDR2 as SMNVEV (reference sequence). Trimming stripped 10 bases from V and 3 bases from J, with 16 bases between. CDR3 length: 13 amino acids. The CDR3 DNA is TGTGCCATCTCTTCAGGGCAGGGCTACGAGCAGTACTTC. Amino acids: CAISSGQGYEQYF.

The V gene is TRBV29-1, the J gene TRBJ1-1; 9 positions match TRBD1. Unmatched junction bases numbered 15, after V lost 5 bases and J lost 11 bases. The CDR3 spans 14 residues. CDR1 is SQVTM and CDR2 is ANQGSEA in the germline V gene. The CDR3 DNA is TGCAGCGTTACTGCCGCCCGGGACAGGGCGCGTGCTTTCTTT. This translates into CSVTAARDRARAFF.

This chain links TRBV10-3 with TRBJ2-3; D unresolved. This CDR3 has 14 residues. V lost 0 bases and J lost 3, with 7 bases in between. CDR1 and CDR2 (germline): ENHRY, SYGVKD. The chain's CDR3 is CAISESVGTDTQYF. In nucleotides, the CDR3 is TGTGCCATCAGTGAGTCGGTGGGTACAGATACGCAGTATTTT.

The J gene is TRBJ2-7, the V gene TRBV7-9; 10 bases map to TRBD2. The germline CDR1 and CDR2 sequences are SEHNR and FQNEAQ (reference sequence). The CDR3 extends over 15 amino acids. V trimming: 1 base; J trimming: 6 bases; junction bases outside the gene matches: 6. The CDR3 nucleotides are TGTGCCAGCAGCTTAGTACTCCTAGCGGGAGTCGAGCAGTACTTC. It codes for CASSLVLLAGVEQYF.

The chain combines TRBV20-1 with TRBJ2-7; D ambiguous. V lost 3 bases, J lost 4 bases, and 7 bases lay in between. Germline V CDR1 and CDR2: DFQATT, SNEGSKA (reference sequence). The CDR3 totals 11 residues. CDR3 nucleotides: TGCAGTGCTAGCTCAGCTTACGAGCAGTACTTC. This translates into CSASSAYEQYF.

V gene TRBV5-1 combines with J gene TRBJ2-1; no firm D call. V lost 4 bases, J lost 6 bases, and 11 bases lay in between. CDR3 length: 13 amino acids. Germline V CDR1 and CDR2: SGHRS, YFSETQ. For the CDR3, the DNA is TGCGCCAGCAGCGAAAGCCCGGGCAATGAGCAGTTCTTC. Encoded protein: CASSESPGNEQFF.

This chain connects TRBV28 to TRBJ1-4; no clear D. Germline-derived CDR1 and CDR2 are MDHEN and SYDVKM. With 5 bases removed from V and 0 bases from J, the gap between germline ends came to 10 bases. This CDR3 has 15 amino acids. The CDR3 DNA sequence: TGTGCCAGCAGTACCACCGGTGCAACTAATGAAAAACTGTTTTTT. Translation gives CASSTTGATNEKLFF.

The chain combines TRBV6-1 with TRBJ1-5; D is uncertain. Germline CDR1 MNHNS, CDR2 SASEGT. V lost 1 base to trimming and J lost 0 bases, with 7 bases between them. The length of the CDR3 is 15 residues. The CDR3 reads CASSEGIYSNQPQHF. CDR3 in DNA: TGTGCCAGCAGTGAAGGGATATATAGCAATCAGCCCCAGCATTTT.

This clone was picked up a small number of times. J is TRBJ1-1 and V is TRBV15; 7 bases are a match to TRBD1. Per the germline V gene, CDR1 is LNHNV and CDR2 is YYDKDF (reference sequence). After removal of 2 bases from V and 9 bases from J, the junction contained 9 bases not matched to a gene. This CDR3 has 14 amino acids. CDR3 region: CATSRTGTEGKAFF. In DNA form, the CDR3 reads TGTGCCACCAGCAGAACAGGGACAGAAGGAAAAGCTTTCTTT.

V is TRBV19 and J is TRBJ2-1; 7 bases are shared with TRBD1. Germline lookup yields CDR1 LNHDA and CDR2 SQIVND (reference sequence). Unmatched junction bases numbered 3, after V lost 2 bases and J lost 2 bases. The CDR3 is made up of 15 amino acids. The CDR3: CASSITTGAYNEQFF. The CDR3 bases are TGTGCCAGTAGTATAACAACAGGGGCCTACAATGAGCAGTTCTTC.

The CDR3 DNA is TGTGCCAGCAGCTTCCAGGGGGTGAACACTGAAGCTTTCTTT. Translation: CASSFQGVNTEAFF. V is TRBV7-3 and J is TRBJ1-1; 7 bases align to TRBD1. V shed 3 bases and J 0 bases; nucleotides not matched to a gene: 1. There are 14 residues in the CDR3. From germline, CDR1 is SGHTA and CDR2 FQGTGA.

This chain links TRBV6-5 with TRBJ2-2, with 7 nucleotides matching TRBD2. This CDR3 comprises 15 residues. J was trimmed by 0 bases and V by 11 bases; bases with no gene match: 9. CDR1 is MNHEY and CDR2 is SVGAGI in the germline V gene. CDR3 nucleotides: TGTGCCGTCCTCGGCGGGAGCGCGAACACCGGGGAGCTGTTTTTT. As protein: CAVLGGSANTGELFF.

In DNA form, the CDR3 reads TGTGCCAGCACCCTACGGGGGGAATCCTACAATGAGCAGTTCTTC. It specifies CASTLRGESYNEQFF. The genes are TRBV7-2 and TRBJ2-1; 7 bases map to TRBD2. Germline CDR1 and CDR2: SGHTA and FQGNSA. V dropped 7 bases and J dropped 1; count of bases not matched to a gene: 7. The CDR3 totals 15 residues.

J is TRBJ1-4 and V is TRBV6-1; the D is unclear. Germline CDR1 MNHNS, CDR2 SASEGT. The length of the CDR3 is 15 residues. The V gene lost 2 bases and the J gene lost 5 bases, with 12 bases spanning the gap. The CDR3 spells CASSETLALNEKLFF. CDR3 in DNA: TGTGCCAGCAGTGAAACCCTGGCTTTGAATGAAAAACTGTTTTTT.

The V and J genes are TRBV6-5 and TRBJ2-7; either TRBD1 or TRBD2 may supply D (5 bases each). Trimming removed 6 bases from V and 3 bases from J, with 12 bases in between. The CDR3 is made up of 13 amino acids. Germline CDR1 is MNHEY and CDR2 is SVGAGI. CDR3 DNA: TGTGCCAGCAGGACTCGGGGCCACTACGAGCAGTACTTC. Translated: CASRTRGHYEQYF.

The J gene is TRBJ2-2, the V gene TRBV10-3, with 9 bases lining up with TRBD1. Germline CDR1 reads ENHRY; CDR2 reads SYGVKD. V gave up 0 bases and J gave up 7 bases; unmatched junction bases: 9. This CDR3 region has 17 residues. The CDR3 nucleotides read TGTGCCATCAGTGAGTCTCCCCGGGACAGGGTAAACGGGGAGCTGTTTTTT. Translating it yields CAISESPRDRVNGELFF.

V gene TRBV28 combines with J gene TRBJ2-7; 8 bases agree with TRBD1. The J segment lost 2 bases and the V segment lost 6 bases, leaving 18 bases of the junction unmatched. This CDR3 contains 18 residues. Per the germline V gene, CDR1 is MDHEN and CDR2 is SYDVKM. The CDR3: CASSTGPNVGQVTYEQYF. The CDR3 coding sequence is TGTGCCAGCAGCACGGGCCCCAACGTGGGACAGGTTACCTACGAGCAGTACTTC.

The rearrangement joins TRBV29-1 to TRBJ2-5, with 7 bases matching TRBD1. V gave up 6 bases and J gave up 11 bases; unmatched junction bases: 9. Germline CDR1 reads SQVTM; CDR2 reads ANQGSEA. The CDR3 is made up of 11 amino acids. CDR3 in amino acids: CSVGTAQEQYF. In nucleotides, the CDR3 is TGCAGCGTCGGGACAGCCCAAGAGCAGTACTTC.

Written as DNA, the CDR3 is TGTGCCAGCAGCCTTATCGACAAAAACATTCAGTACTTC. Translated, it gives CASSLIDKNIQYF. The gene calls are TRBV11-1 and TRBJ2-4; D is uncertain. Per the germline V gene, CDR1 is SGHAT and CDR2 is FQDESV (reference sequence). Trimming took off 5 bases at V and 3 bases at J, with 8 bases between the two ends. The CDR3 is 13 residues long.

The chain couples TRBV13 to TRBJ2-1; D not resolved. Germline CDR1 is PRHDT and CDR2 is FYEKMQ (reference sequence). The CDR3 runs to 16 residues. Trimming left V 2 bases short and J 7 bases short, with 18 bases between. CDR3 residues: CASSLPTEDASNEQFF. CDR3 DNA sequence: TGTGCCAGCAGCTTACCCACCGAGGACGCCTCGAATGAGCAGTTCTTC.

The chain has TRBV6-5 and TRBJ1-2, with 9 bases fitting TRBD1. This CDR3 contains 14 residues. V shed 6 bases and J 5 bases; nucleotides not matched to a gene: 7. Germline CDR1 MNHEY, CDR2 SVGAGI. The CDR3 is CASRPDRGVYGYTF. The CDR3 DNA sequence: TGTGCCAGCAGGCCCGACAGGGGGGTTTATGGCTACACCTTC.

The chain links TRBV9 to TRBJ2-5; 8 nucleotides line up with TRBD2. The germline gives CDR1 SGDLS, CDR2 YYNGEE. Trimming at V came to 0 bases and at J to 4 bases, leaving 8 bases not matched to a gene. CDR3 size: 16 residues. DNA of the CDR3: TGTGCCAGCAGCGTAGGGGTAGCGGGGTCCGGAGAGACCCAGTACTTC. Translation: CASSVGVAGSGETQYF.

The chain carries TRBV28 and TRBJ1-1; 8 bases match TRBD1. Trimming removed 2 bases from V and 0 bases from J; junction bases left unmatched: 11. The CDR3 has 18 amino acids. The germline gives CDR1 MDHEN, CDR2 SYDVKM. The CDR3 spells CASSLIAQGARMNTEAFF. The CDR3 coding sequence is TGTGCCAGCAGTTTAATCGCCCAGGGGGCGCGAATGAACACTGAAGCTTTCTTT.

This clone was seen once. This chain uses TRBV2 with TRBJ1-5, with 9 bases matching TRBD1. Per the germline V gene, CDR1 is SNHLY and CDR2 is FYNNEI. Unmatched junction bases numbered 2, after V lost 8 bases and J lost 3 bases. This CDR3 is built from 13 residues. CDR3 sequence (DNA): TGTGCCAGCTGGACAGGGGCCAATCAGCCCCAGCATTTT. Translated: CASWTGANQPQHF.